This T cell receptor (beta chain) was retrieved from a study of breast tumors, draining lymph nodes, adjacent tissues. Findings and limits, study-wide: Tumors had less TCR diversity than lymph nodes, more than nontumor tissue. Luminal-like breast cancer showed significantly higher tumor–nontumor repertoire similarity than basal-like.

Samples came from axillary lymph nodes draining the breast cancer. Trimming pared 4 bases from V and 0 bases from J, leaving 14 bases between. Germline V gives CDR1 SGHNT, CDR2 YENEEA. This CDR3 has 16 residues. The table lists this clonotype with many counts. The antigen remains unidentified. TCRdb re-derived calls from the multiplex PCR reads in MiXCR, one entry per CDR3 protein. Found here are about 180,000 distinct CDR3 sequences, around a third of them singletons; the top ten hold around 4%. The sequenced sample consisted of axillary lymph node tissue. The chain is built from TRBV11-3 and TRBJ2-3; D is ambiguous. This TCR was recovered from a female donor with breast cancer. Some clones in this sample may be carry-over from other donors' samples. The CDR3 DNA is TGTGCCAGCAGCTCTAGGTTTTTGTCTAGCACAGATACGCAGTATTTT. Protein sequence: CASSSRFLSSTDTQYF.